This T cell receptor (beta chain) was sequenced in a study of OX40 agonist ivuxolimab in advanced cancers. At the level of the study: The group had a mean age of about 60 years, ranged from about 20 to 79, and was 82.7% male. Treatment received earlier with anti-PD-1, anti-PD-L1 or anti-CTLA-4 agents was allowed, and under 50% had some.

Assay used: immunoSEQ multiplex PCR; TCRdb lists only in-frame clones, some missing. The table shows approximately 15,000 clones, with 65% to 80% occurring only once. Overall study findings and caveats: At 0.1 to 3.0 mg/kg, CD4+ and CD8+ blood T cells expanded clonally by week 6.

CDR1 is SGHTA and CDR2 is FQGTGA in the germline V gene. The CDR3 sequence is 16 residues long. V lost 5 bases to trimming and J lost 5 bases; unmatched junction nucleotides: 12. This clone was recorded only once. Its antigen is still unknown. The source of this sequence is an adult with an advanced solid tumor such as melanoma, head and neck, liver or kidney cancer. J is TRBJ2-3 and V is TRBV7-3; 8 nucleotides line up with TRBD2. The specimen was CD4+ or CD8+ T cells sorted from blood, collected in a trial of the OX40 agonist ivuxolimab. The CDR3 sequence: CASSKVAGGVQDTQYF. DNA for the CDR3: TGTGCCAGCAGCAAAGTTGCGGGAGGTGTACAAGATACGCAGTATTTT.